The 19 T cell receptor beta chains in this list originate from one sample, sequenced in a study of regulatory T cells in long-lasting Graves disease. As to time point: newly diagnosed GD, antithyroid drugs for less than 3 months. RNA isolated from PBMCs was used to make the TCR library. Sequencing libraries for TCR beta were prepared with iRepertoire HTBI primers and Arm-PCR of CDR3 regions. TCRdb re-called the multiplex PCR reads with MiXCR, one entry per CDR3 protein. The sample contains 350,000 to 550,000 distinct CDR3 sequences, 12% to 15% of which appear only once. The sample was also reused in another study, on T cells in Graves' hyperthyroidism and ophthalmopathy.

Sequences were derived from peripheral blood mononuclear cells (PBMCs), sampled at new diagnosis, from a patient treated with antithyroid drugs. These receptors were obtained from a woman aged 50 to 65 with Graves disease.

This clonotype was seen ten or more times. The rearrangement joins TRBV18 to TRBJ1-2; 7 bases match TRBD1. This CDR3 is built from 13 residues. V shed 5 bases, J shed 6 bases, and the junction held 6 bases outside the gene matches. CDR1 is KGHSH and CDR2 is LQKENI in the germline V gene. DNA of the CDR3: TGTGCCAGCTCATCTACAGGGGTAAATGGCTACACCTTC. This sequence encodes CASSSTGVNGYTF.

A remark on this clonotype: An end of the junction differs from the germline gene, which may be a read error. This chain joins TRBV18 and TRBJ2-2; 12 bases fit TRBD1. This CDR3 comprises 15 residues. CDR1 is KGHSH, CDR2 LQKENI, per germline. The CDR3: CASSPPGQGAGELIF. Written as DNA, the CDR3 is TGTGCTAGCTCACCACCGGGACAGGGGGCCGGGGAGCTGATTTTT.

This clonotype was detected many times. The genes are TRBV7-8 and TRBJ2-3; D possibly matches TRBD1 or TRBD2 (5 bases each). In germline, CDR1 is SGHVS, CDR2 FQNEAQ. This CDR3 region has 14 residues. Trimming removed 1 base at V and 1 base at J, with 6 bases between. The CDR3 here is CASSLGDRTDTQYF. In DNA form, the CDR3 reads TGTGCCAGCAGCTTAGGGGACCGCACAGATACGCAGTATTTT.

The chain links TRBV5-5 to TRBJ1-3; D is ambiguous. The CDR3 has 15 residues. V gave up 4 bases and J gave up 1 base, with 12 bases separating them. CDR1 and CDR2 from the germline V gene are SGHKS and YYEKEE (reference sequence). CDR3 nucleotide sequence: TGTGCCAGCAGCCAGACACCTCTATCTGGAAACACCATATATTTT. Translating gives CASSQTPLSGNTIYF.

This clonotype was observed at least ten times. The chain employs TRBV10-3 and TRBJ2-7, with 10 bases fitting TRBD1. CDR1 and CDR2 from the germline V gene are ENHRY and SYGVKD. The CDR3 has 14 residues. V gave up 8 bases and J gave up 7 bases; unmatched junction bases: 11. CDR3 DNA: TGTGCCATCCATATCGGACAGGGGGAAGGAGAGCAGTACTTC. This translates into CAIHIGQGEGEQYF.

This clonotype was recorded at least ten times. The V gene is TRBV19, the J gene TRBJ2-7; possibly TRBD2 for D (6 bases). Trimming shortened V by 3 bases and J by 1 base, and 13 bases separated the two germline ends. In germline, CDR1 is LNHDA, CDR2 SQIVND (reference sequence). CDR3 size: 15 residues. The CDR3 region is CASSIGGSKSYEQYF. As DNA, the CDR3 is TGTGCCAGTAGTATCGGAGGGTCGAAATCCTACGAGCAGTACTTC. Full variable domain (missing parts from reference TRBV19 and TRBJ2-7): DGGITQSPKYLFRKEGQNVTLSCEQNLNHDAMYWYRQDPGQGLRLIYYSQIVNDFQKGDIAEGYSVSREKKESFPLTVTSAQKNPTAFYLCASSIGGSKSYEQYFGPGTRLTVT.

The rearrangement links TRBV28 to TRBJ2-7; 8 nucleotides align to TRBD2. This CDR3 has 12 amino acids. Germline assignment: CDR1 MDHEN and CDR2 SYDVKM. CDR3 protein: CVLTSGAGEQYF. The CDR3 DNA reads as TGTGTTTTAACTAGCGGAGCGGGCGAGCAGTACTTC.

This clonotype was seen many times. The chain has TRBV7-9 and TRBJ2-7; no reliable D call. CDR3 length: 14 residues. In germline, CDR1 is SEHNR, CDR2 FQNEAQ (reference sequence). V was shortened by 5 bases and J by 4 bases, with 15 bases between the two germline ends. The CDR3 here is CASSLLPELYEQYF. The DNA for the CDR3 is TGTGCCAGCAGCCTACTGCCAGAGTTATACGAGCAGTACTTC.

The chain recombines TRBV6-2 or TRBV6-3 with TRBJ2-1, with 8 bases lining up with TRBD2. The CDR3 spans 15 residues. The V segment lost 6 bases and the J segment 5 bases; nucleotides outside the gene matches: 9. Per germline, CDR1 MNHEY and CDR2 SVGEGT. The CDR3 reads CASSQFSGTNNEQFF. The CDR3 DNA sequence: TGTGCCAGCAGCCAATTTAGCGGGACGAACAATGAGCAGTTCTTC.

V gene TRBV5-1 combines with J gene TRBJ1-6; D ambiguous. Germline-derived CDR1 and CDR2 are SGHRS and YFSETQ. The ends were cut back, 0 bases at V and 7 bases at J, with 11 bases in the middle. The CDR3 sequence is 15 residues long. The CDR3 DNA is TGCGCCAGCAGCTTGGCTTCACAGAACAATTCACCCCTCCACTTT. It encodes CASSLASQNNSPLHF.

This clonotype showed up many times. The J gene is TRBJ2-3, the V gene TRBV12-5; TRBD1 aligns across 7 bases. Losses at the gene ends were 5 bases for V and 5 bases for J; bases not matched to a gene: 10. CDR3 size: 15 residues. Germline CDR1 reads LGHNT; CDR2 reads FRNRAP. Here the CDR3 reads CASGRPGQRGDTQYF. The CDR3 DNA reads TGTGCTAGTGGTCGACCGGGACAGAGGGGAGATACGCAGTATTTT.

This clonotype was detected ten times or more. The rearrangement joins TRBV5-5 to TRBJ2-7; no reliable D call. There are 12 residues in the CDR3. V was clipped by 1 base and J by 5 bases, with 7 bases between them. CDR1 is SGHKS and CDR2 is YYEKEE in the germline V gene (reference sequence). In nucleotides, the CDR3 is TGTGCCAGCAGCTTGTCGAGAGACGAGCAGTACTTC. This encodes CASSLSRDEQYF.

This clonotype was picked up many times. CDR3 nucleotide sequence: TGTGCCAGCAGTCCCCGGGGAGGGCGGAACACTGAAGCTTTCTTT. It encodes CASSPRGGRNTEAFF. The V gene is TRBV27, the J gene TRBJ1-1; no clear D. Trimming took off 5 bases at V and 1 base at J, with 14 bases between the two ends. There are 15 residues in the CDR3. Per germline, CDR1 MNHEY and CDR2 SMNVEV (reference sequence).

This clonotype was observed a few times. The chain employs TRBV7-2 and TRBJ2-2, with D possibly matching TRBD2 (7 bases). V lost 7 bases and J lost 9, with 18 bases in between. The CDR3 runs 14 residues. From germline, CDR1 is SGHTA and CDR2 FQGNSA. CDR3 coding DNA: TGTGCCAGCACGGGGGCGGGGGCGCACCGGGAGCTGTTTTTT. It encodes CASTGAGAHRELFF.

This clonotype occurred many times. This rearrangement joins TRBV29-1 to TRBJ2-1, with D possibly being TRBD2 (6 bases). Trimming cost V 7 bases and J 6 bases, with 13 bases left between them. The CDR3 has 12 amino acids. From germline, CDR1 is SQVTM and CDR2 ANQGSEA. This CDR3 reads CSALPTSNEQFF. The CDR3 coding sequence is TGCAGCGCCCTACCGACTAGCAATGAGCAGTTCTTC.

This clonotype was observed a handful of times. The V call is TRBV6-2 or TRBV6-3, the J call TRBJ2-7, with D maybe TRBD2 (5 bases). V was cut by 6 bases and J by 0 bases, with 12 bases left in between. Germline CDR1 is MNHEY and CDR2 is SVGEGT. The CDR3 runs 14 residues. The CDR3: CASRTILASYEQYF. The CDR3, as DNA: TGTGCCAGCAGGACTATCCTCGCCTCCTACGAGCAGTACTTC.

This rearrangement joins TRBV7-9 to TRBJ2-1; 11 bases agree with TRBD2. Trimming cost V 2 bases and J 0 bases; bases outside gene matches: 6. CDR1 is SEHNR, CDR2 FQNEAQ, per germline (reference sequence). The CDR3 spans 18 residues. The CDR3 sequence is CASSLFLAGGFSYNEQFF. CDR3 sequence (DNA): TGTGCCAGCAGCTTATTCCTAGCGGGAGGTTTCTCCTACAATGAGCAGTTCTTC.

This clonotype was seen at least ten times. This rearrangement joins TRBV6-2 or TRBV6-3 to TRBJ2-7, with D uncertain. V was cut by 2 bases and J by 2 bases, with 7 bases left in between. Germline V gene sequence: CDR1 MNHEY, CDR2 SVGEGT. The CDR3 has 13 residues. In DNA, the CDR3 is TGTGCCAGCAGTTACCGACACACCTACGAGCAGTACTTC. Encoded protein: CASSYRHTYEQYF.

This clonotype was seen repeatedly, ten times or more. J is TRBJ2-1 and V is TRBV10-3; TRBD2 matches 12 bases. Trimming removed 5 bases from V and 7 bases from J; junction bases left unmatched: 6. The CDR3 extends over 15 amino acids. The V gene's germline CDR1 is ENHRY and CDR2 SYGVKD. For the CDR3, the DNA is TGTGCCATCAGTCTTAAGGGGACTAGCGGGAATGAGCAGTTCTTC. It codes for CAISLKGTSGNEQFF.